This is a list of T cell receptor beta chains from one sample in a study of Tregs in tolerant kidney transplant recipients. Data came from immunoSEQ multiplex PCR; TCRdb stores just in-frame clones and leaves some out. The sample consists of nearly 95,000 clones, 93% of them appearing once. Here the sequenced sample was CD4+ T cells from blood, taken before the transplant. The receptors come from a human donor who received a combined kidney and bone marrow transplant. Both conserved end residues are part of each CDR3. D genes are given only for firm matches. Size values are once, few and many counts, or a class for expanded clones, and some rows have none.

d_gene | abundance | j_gene | v_gene | CDR3aa | CDR3nt
NA | NA | TRBJ1-2 | TRBV19 | CASSPYGTPTGYGYTF | TGTGCCAGTAGTCCATACGGGACACCCACCGGCTATGGCTACACCTTC
NA | NA | TRBJ2-3 | TRBV6-4 | CASSFAPYTDTQYF | TGTGCCAGCAGTTTTGCACCCTACACAGATACGCAGTATTTT
NA | few | TRBJ1-2 | TRBV6-1 | CASSDQTAGRRYTF | TGTGCCAGCAGCGATCAGACCGCGGGACGACGCTACACCTTC
NA | NA | TRBJ2-7 | TRBV10-3 | CAISDRGIYEQYF | TGTGCCATCAGTGATAGAGGAATCTACGAGCAGTACTTC
TRBD1 | NA | TRBJ2-2 | TRBV27 | CASSSGGATGELFF | TGTGCCAGCAGTTCAGGGGGCGCCACCGGGGAGCTGTTTTTT
NA | NA | TRBJ2-3 | TRBV7-9 | CASSLAGGITDTQYF | TGTGCCAGCAGCTTAGCGGGGGGTATCACAGATACGCAGTATTTT
NA | NA | TRBJ1-3 | TRBV7-9 | CASSPSGGNTIYF | TGTGCCAGCAGCCCCTCGGGGGGAAACACCATATATTTT
NA | NA | TRBJ1-1 | TRBV29-1 | CSVEGRGVGAFF | TGCAGCGTTGAAGGGAGAGGTGTCGGGGCTTTCTTT
TRBD1 | NA | TRBJ1-5 | TRBV7-2 | CANSLTGGYSNQPQHF | TGTGCCAACAGCTTGACAGGGGGCTATAGCAATCAGCCCCAGCATTTT
NA | NA | TRBJ2-4 | TRBV7-2 | CASSAIGGESVGGPQYF | TGTGCCAGCAGCGCAATCGGCGGTGAGTCCGTCGGCGGGCCGCAGTACTTC
TRBD2 | NA | TRBJ2-1 | TRBV7-3 | CASSLTPSGRAGSVF | TGTGCCAGCAGCTTAACGCCTAGCGGGAGGGCCGGCTCCGTCTTC
NA | few | TRBJ2-2 | TRBV7-2 | CASSQLGNTGELFF | TGTGCCAGCAGCCAATTGGGCAACACCGGGGAGCTGTTTTTT
NA | NA | TRBJ1-1 | TRBV9 | CASSVEARGRGTEAFF | TGTGCCAGCAGCGTAGAGGCCAGGGGACGAGGCACTGAAGCTTTCTTT
TRBD2 | NA | TRBJ2-3 | TRBV10-3 | CATSEKREGRDTQYF | TGTGCCACCTCGGAGAAGCGGGAGGGGCGGGATACGCAGTATTTT
NA | NA | TRBJ2-7 | TRBV19 | CASSINTGPYEQYF | TGTGCCAGTAGTATAAACACAGGCCCATACGAGCAGTACTTC
NA | NA | TRBJ2-5 | TRBV5-1 | CASSFLRVGETQYF | TGCGCCAGCAGCTTCTTGAGGGTTGGAGAGACCCAGTACTTC
NA | NA | TRBJ2-5 | TRBV29-1 | CSVTGTPQETQYF | TGCAGCGTCACCGGGACACCACAAGAGACCCAGTACTTC
NA | NA | TRBJ1-1 | TRBV5-4 | CASSSKETGDTEAFF | TGTGCCAGCAGCTCCAAGGAAACAGGAGACACTGAAGCTTTCTTT
NA | once | TRBJ2-1 | TRBV29-1 | CSVEDRSPAPFF | TGCAGCGTTGAAGATCGGTCTCCCGCTCCGTTCTTC
TRBD1 | NA | TRBJ1-5 | TRBV28 | CASSLQGRRGDQPQHF | TGTGCCAGCAGTCTACAGGGGAGAAGGGGTGATCAGCCCCAGCATTTT
TRBD1 | NA | TRBJ2-7 | TRBV6-6 | CASTGQGTPSYEQYF | TGTGCCAGCACCGGACAGGGGACACCCTCCTACGAGCAGTACTTC
TRBD1 | NA | TRBJ2-5 | TRBV5-6 | CASSLTGGHVETQYF | TGTGCCAGCAGCTTGACAGGGGGCCACGTGGAGACCCAGTACTTC
TRBD2 | NA | TRBJ2-1 | TRBV5-1 | CASSIGTSGYYNEQFF | TGCGCCAGCAGCATCGGAACTAGCGGATACTACAATGAGCAGTTCTTC
TRBD2 | NA | TRBJ2-1 | TRBV5-4 | CASSTGLAGVGEQFF | TGTGCCAGCAGCACGGGACTAGCGGGAGTGGGAGAGCAGTTCTTC
NA | NA | TRBJ1-2 | TRBV6-5 | CASSYSLAVTGYTF | TGTGCCAGCAGTTACTCGTTGGCGGTTACGGGCTACACCTTC
NA | NA | TRBJ2-5 | TRBV29-1 | CSGAVTPPRTQYF | TGCAGCGGGGCCGTAACCCCACCGAGGACCCAGTACTTC
TRBD2 | NA | TRBJ2-6 | TRBV2 | CASCAGGGAYGANVLTF | TGTGCCAGCTGTGCGGGCGGGGGTGCGTACGGGGCCAACGTCCTGACTTTC
NA | few | TRBJ1-3 | TRBV2 | CASSVEGRNTIYF | TGTGCCAGCAGTGTTGAGGGTCGAAACACCATATATTTT
TRBD1 | NA | TRBJ1-2 | TRBV10-3 | CAISESGTGYGYTF | TGTGCCATCAGTGAGTCAGGGACAGGCTATGGCTACACCTTC
NA | NA | TRBJ2-1 | TRBV14 | CASSQGLNNEQFF | TGTGCCAGCAGCCAAGGACTCAACAATGAGCAGTTCTTC
NA | NA | TRBJ1-1 | TRBV5-1 | CASKEDPMNTEAFF | TGCGCCAGCAAGGAGGACCCAATGAACACTGAAGCTTTCTTT
NA | few | TRBJ2-7 | TRBV4-2 | CASSHPRRGYEQYF | TGTGCCAGCAGCCACCCCCGCCGGGGCTACGAGCAGTACTTC
NA | NA | TRBJ2-7 | TRBV2 | CASSDQSNYEQYF | TGTGCCAGCAGTGATCAGTCGAACTACGAGCAGTACTTC
TRBD1 | NA | TRBJ2-3 | TRBV5-5 | CASSLHRTGVADTQYF | TGTGCCAGCAGCTTGCATCGGACAGGGGTCGCAGATACGCAGTATTTT
TRBD1 | NA | TRBJ2-7 | TRBV11-2 | CASSPRPGGNYEQYF | TGTGCCAGCAGCCCCCGGCCAGGGGGCAACTACGAGCAGTACTTC
NA | NA | TRBJ2-1 | TRBV27 | CASSLYRGVNEQFF | TGTGCCAGCAGTTTATATCGGGGTGTGAATGAGCAGTTCTTC
NA | NA | TRBJ1-6 | TRBV19 | CATRRGQSVWSPLHF | TGTGCCACCCGACGCGGACAGTCAGTTTGGTCACCCCTCCACTTT
TRBD1 | once | TRBJ1-6 | TRBV6-6 | CASRRTGYSPLHF | TGTGCCAGCAGAAGGACAGGGTATTCACCCCTCCACTTT
TRBD2 | NA | TRBJ2-3 | TRBV4-3 | CASSQDWTSNMPDTQYF | TGCGCCAGCAGCCAAGACTGGACTAGCAATATGCCAGATACGCAGTATTTT
TRBD2 | NA | TRBJ2-7 | TRBV6-5 | CASRNPSGRYEQYF | TGTGCCAGCAGGAACCCTAGCGGGCGGTACGAGCAGTACTTC
TRBD1 | NA | TRBJ1-2 | TRBV15 | CATSRKGGTGDGYTF | TGTGCCACCAGCAGGAAGGGAGGGACAGGGGATGGCTACACCTTC
TRBD2 | NA | TRBJ2-5 | TRBV6-1 | CASSPSGWGETQYF | TGTGCCAGCAGCCCTAGCGGGTGGGGGGAGACCCAGTACTTC
TRBD1 | NA | TRBJ2-7 | TRBV15 | CATSRDRGPYEQYF | TGTGCCACCAGCAGAGACAGGGGGCCCTACGAGCAGTACTTC
NA | NA | TRBJ2-2 | TRBV7-3 | CASSRAGVGTGELFF | TGTGCCAGCAGCCGCGCAGGGGTGGGCACCGGGGAGCTGTTTTTT
NA | NA | TRBJ2-7 | TRBV18 | CASSPLRMAATYEQYF | TGTGCCAGCTCACCACTTAGAATGGCGGCCACCTACGAGCAGTACTTC
TRBD1 | NA | TRBJ1-2 | TRBV7-3 | CASSLVGQGMNYGYTF | TGTGCCAGCAGCTTAGTGGGACAGGGTATGAACTATGGCTACACCTTC